The source of this T cell receptor (beta chain) is a study of blood T cell repertoires in COVID-19. Study in general: Specimens from acute and convalescent COVID-19 originated in the United States, Italy and Spain. Nucleic acid was either cDNA or gDNA, and it came from T cells, B-cell-depleted T cells, or PBMCs.

The CDR3 consists of 14 residues. The J segment lost 7 bases and the V segment lost 2 bases, leaving 6 bases of the junction unmatched. Germline loops: CDR1 SGHDT, CDR2 YYEEEE. Sequenced by immunoSEQ multiplex PCR; TCRdb stores in-frame clones only, minus some. The sample gives under 350,000 clones, under 90% of which show up once; about 2% is in the top ten. Seattle's cohort entered during active infection and was followed longitudinally. The sample was peripheral blood. V and J are TRBV5-6 and TRBJ1-2; 9 bases are shared with TRBD1. This TCR was sampled from a woman in her 30s with COVID-19, enrolled during active disease. The CDR3 sequence is CASSFGTGNLGYTF. CDR3 nucleotide sequence: TGTGCCAGCAGCTTCGGGACAGGGAATCTTGGCTACACCTTC.